These T cell receptor beta chains were read from a single sample in a study of Ad26.COV2.S vaccination and SARS-CoV-2 variants. The repertoire was sequenced with immunoSEQ multiplex PCR; TCRdb's copy has only in-frame clones and lacks some. The repertoire holds about 260,000 clones, around 88% seen once, with just under 3% in the top ten. Sample: peripheral blood, taken in a trial of Ad26.COV2.S vaccine versus placebo. The receptors were sampled from a person aged 18-65 years who received the Ad26.COV2.S COVID-19 vaccine or a placebo. CDR3s leave out the opening cysteine and the closing phenylalanine or tryptophan. The order of the fields is V gene, D gene, CDR3 protein. A D gene is named only where the DNA matches it firmly.

>TRBV7-8|-
ASRKGRTNTDTQY
>TRBV7-2|TRBD1
ASSLAYRDSDTGELF
>TRBV6-5|-
ASSRGGQRGETQY
>TRBV6-5|-
ASSNGVAKNIQY
>TRBV18|TRBD1
ASSPQGAAEKLF
>TRBV18|TRBD1
ATLQLPTGTEAF
>TRBV25-1|TRBD1
ASSETGTGSEKLF
>TRBV5-1|-
ASSPYPSGSSTDTQY
>TRBV29-1|-
SSGPGNYGYT
>TRBV5-4|-
ASSFRQDGYGYT
>TRBV4-1|-
ASSQDQGGGQYNEQF
>TRBV5-5|-
ASSLLTGRFTEAF
>TRBV2|-
ASSSLWGSDEQF
>TRBV7-2|-
ASSLALSGTNEKLF
>TRBV5-1|-
ASRFEDSYNEQF
>TRBV4-3|TRBD2
ASSQDVSSGGAYNEQF
>TRBV6-6|TRBD2
ASSYRLAEPYNEQF
>TRBV29-1|-
SVVRGDIVN